Listed here is a single T cell receptor (beta chain). Its antigen remains unidentified. The sample belongs to a study of CD8 T cells in Susac syndrome. CDR3 length: 15 amino acids. Germline CDR1 reads MDHEN; CDR2 reads SYDVKM. V gave up 6 bases and J gave up 5 bases, with 19 bases separating them. Reverse transcription of roughly 0.5 to 1 ug RNA used random hexamers. Multiplex PCR with immunoSEQ amplified the TCR beta CDR3 across 54 Vbeta and 13 Jbeta. MiXCR, applied by TCRdb to the immunoSEQ multiplex PCR reads, yields one record per CDR3 protein. The table includes under 200,000 distinct CDR3 sequences, 90% to 95% detected once. Study-level findings and limits: The number of individuals included in the study's TCR sequencing and HLA analysis was acknowledged as relatively small.

Sequencing of TCR beta was carried out in blood CD8+ and CD4+ T cells. The multiple sclerosis controls, all treatment-naive patients, had relapsing-remitting disease that was stable or active. The chain links TRBV28 to TRBJ2-5, with D possibly TRBD2 on 6 matching bases. Sequenced input: CD8+ T cells from PBMCs. The TCR originated in a human donor with multiple sclerosis. The CDR3 protein is CASSRTAGYGETQYF. The CDR3 bases are TGTGCCAGCAGCCGTACGGCGGGGTATGGGGAGACCCAGTACTTC.